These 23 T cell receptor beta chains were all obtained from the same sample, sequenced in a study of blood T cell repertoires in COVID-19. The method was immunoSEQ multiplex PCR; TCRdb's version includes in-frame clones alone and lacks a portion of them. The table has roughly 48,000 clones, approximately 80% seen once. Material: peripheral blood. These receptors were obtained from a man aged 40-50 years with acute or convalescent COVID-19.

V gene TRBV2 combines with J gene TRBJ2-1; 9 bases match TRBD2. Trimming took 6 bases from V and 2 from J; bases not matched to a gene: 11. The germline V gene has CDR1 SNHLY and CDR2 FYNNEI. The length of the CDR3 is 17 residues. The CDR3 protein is CASRVRASGDTYNEQFF. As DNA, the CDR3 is TGTGCCAGCAGGGTGAGGGCTAGCGGGGATACCTACAATGAGCAGTTCTTC.

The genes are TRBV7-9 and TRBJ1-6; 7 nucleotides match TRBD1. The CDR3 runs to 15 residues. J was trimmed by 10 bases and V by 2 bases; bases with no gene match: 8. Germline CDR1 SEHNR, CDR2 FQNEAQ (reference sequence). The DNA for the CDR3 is TGTGCCAGCAGCTTACCAGGGGGTATTGGATCACCCCTCCACTTT. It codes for CASSLPGGIGSPLHF.

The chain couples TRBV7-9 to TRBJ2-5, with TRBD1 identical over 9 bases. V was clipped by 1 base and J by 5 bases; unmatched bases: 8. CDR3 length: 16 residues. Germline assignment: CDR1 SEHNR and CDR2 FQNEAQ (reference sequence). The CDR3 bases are TGTGCCAGCAGCTTAGGATACAGGGGGCGAGGTGAGACCCAGTACTTC. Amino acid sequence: CASSLGYRGRGETQYF.

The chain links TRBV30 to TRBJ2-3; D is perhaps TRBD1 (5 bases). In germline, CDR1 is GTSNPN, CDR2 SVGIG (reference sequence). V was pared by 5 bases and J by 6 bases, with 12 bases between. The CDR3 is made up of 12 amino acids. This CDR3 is CAWGHSGDTQYF. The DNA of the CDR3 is TGTGCCTGGGGACACTCCGGGGATACGCAGTATTTT.

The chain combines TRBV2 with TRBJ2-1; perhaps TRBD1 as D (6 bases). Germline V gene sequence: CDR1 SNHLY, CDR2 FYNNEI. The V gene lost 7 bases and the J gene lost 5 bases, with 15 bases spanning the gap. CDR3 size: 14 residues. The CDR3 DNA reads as TGTGCCAGCAAGGCCGGGACAAATCACAATGAGCAGTTCTTC. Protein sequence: CASKAGTNHNEQFF.

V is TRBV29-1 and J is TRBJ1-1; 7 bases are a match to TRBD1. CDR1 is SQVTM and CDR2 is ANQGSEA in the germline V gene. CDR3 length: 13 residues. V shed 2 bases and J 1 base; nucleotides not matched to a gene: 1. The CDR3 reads CSVERQGNTEAFF. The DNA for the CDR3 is TGCAGCGTTGAAAGACAGGGGAACACTGAAGCTTTCTTT.

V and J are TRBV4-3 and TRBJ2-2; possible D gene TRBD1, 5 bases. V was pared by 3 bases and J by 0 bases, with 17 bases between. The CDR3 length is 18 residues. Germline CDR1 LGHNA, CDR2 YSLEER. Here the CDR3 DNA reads TGCGCCAGCAGCCATCGCCAAAGGACACTATCGAACACCGGGGAGCTGTTTTTT. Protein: CASSHRQRTLSNTGELFF.

CDR3 loop: CASSLRRGAFPNEQFF. As DNA, the CDR3 is TGTGCCAGCAGCTTAAGGCGGGGGGCTTTCCCCAATGAGCAGTTCTTC. This sequence joins TRBV7-9 and TRBJ2-1, with 8 bases that match TRBD2. After removal of 2 bases from V and 6 bases from J, the junction contained 9 bases not matched to a gene. This CDR3 is 16 amino acids long. The V gene's germline CDR1 is SEHNR and CDR2 FQNEAQ (reference sequence). Filled out from reference TRBV7-9 and TRBJ2-1, the complete variable domain reads DTGVSQNPRHKITKRGQNVTFRCDPISEHNRLYWYRQTLGQGPEFLTYFQNEAQLEKSRLLSDRFSAERPKGSFSTLEIQRTEQGDSAMYLCASSLRRGAFPNEQFFGPGTRLTVL.

Here the CDR3 DNA reads TGTGCCAGCAGTGTTTACCCACAGGGGCGGAACACTGAAGCTTTCTTT. It encodes CASSVYPQGRNTEAFF. V gene TRBV6-1 combines with J gene TRBJ1-1; 7 bases line up with TRBD1. The CDR3 consists of 16 residues. Losses at the gene ends were 4 bases for V and 1 base for J; bases not matched to a gene: 9. Germline assignment: CDR1 MNHNS and CDR2 SASEGT.

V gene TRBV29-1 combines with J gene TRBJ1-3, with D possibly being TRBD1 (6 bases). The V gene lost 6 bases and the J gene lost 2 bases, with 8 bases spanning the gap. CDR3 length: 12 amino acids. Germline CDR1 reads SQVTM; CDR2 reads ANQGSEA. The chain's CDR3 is CSVAGAGNTIYF. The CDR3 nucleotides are TGCAGCGTGGCAGGGGCTGGAAACACCATATATTTT. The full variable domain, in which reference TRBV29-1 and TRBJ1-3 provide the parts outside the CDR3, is SAVISQKPSRDICQRGTSLTIQCQVDSQVTMMFWYRQQPGQSLTLIATANQGSEATYESGFVIDKFPISRPNLTFSTLTVSNMSPEDSSIYLCSVAGAGNTIYFGEGSWLTVV.

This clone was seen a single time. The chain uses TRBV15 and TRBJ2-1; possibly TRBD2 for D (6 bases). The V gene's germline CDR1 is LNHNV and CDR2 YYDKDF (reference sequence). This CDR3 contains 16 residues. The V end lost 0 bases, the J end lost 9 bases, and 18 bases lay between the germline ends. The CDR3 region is CATSRDGVTRVGEQFF. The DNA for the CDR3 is TGTGCCACCAGCAGAGATGGGGTGACTAGAGTCGGTGAGCAGTTCTTC.

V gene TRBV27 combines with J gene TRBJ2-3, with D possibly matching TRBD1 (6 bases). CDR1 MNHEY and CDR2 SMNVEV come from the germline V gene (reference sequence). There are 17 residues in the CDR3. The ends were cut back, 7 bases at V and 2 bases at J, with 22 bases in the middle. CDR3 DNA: TGTGCCAGCACCAAACTTGACAGGTTGCATCCCACAGATACGCAGTATTTT. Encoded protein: CASTKLDRLHPTDTQYF.

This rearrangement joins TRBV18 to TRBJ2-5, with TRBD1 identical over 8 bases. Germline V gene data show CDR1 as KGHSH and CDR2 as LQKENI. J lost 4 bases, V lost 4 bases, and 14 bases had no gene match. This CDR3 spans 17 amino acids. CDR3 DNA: TGTGCCAGCTCACGGGGAACTACTACAGGGGGAGGAGAGACCCAGTACTTC. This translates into CASSRGTTTGGGETQYF.

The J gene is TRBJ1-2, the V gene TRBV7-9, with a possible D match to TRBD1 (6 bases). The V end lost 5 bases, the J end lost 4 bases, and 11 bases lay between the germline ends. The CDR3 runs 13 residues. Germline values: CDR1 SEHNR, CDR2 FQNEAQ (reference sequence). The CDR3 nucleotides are TGTGCCAGCAGCCCTGGACAGTTCTATGGCTACACCTTC. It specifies CASSPGQFYGYTF.

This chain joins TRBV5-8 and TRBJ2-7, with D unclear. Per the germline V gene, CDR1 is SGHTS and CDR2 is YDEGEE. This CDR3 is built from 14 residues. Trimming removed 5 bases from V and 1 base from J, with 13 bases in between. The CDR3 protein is CASSSALRSYEQYF. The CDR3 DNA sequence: TGTGCCAGCAGTTCCGCGCTGCGATCCTACGAGCAGTACTTC.

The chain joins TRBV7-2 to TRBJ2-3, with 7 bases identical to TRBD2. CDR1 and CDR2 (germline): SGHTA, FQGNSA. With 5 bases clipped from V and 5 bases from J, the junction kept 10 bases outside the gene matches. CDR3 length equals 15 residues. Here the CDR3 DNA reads TGTGCCAGCAGCGAGGACCGGGACTATAAAGATACGCAGTATTTT. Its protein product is CASSEDRDYKDTQYF.

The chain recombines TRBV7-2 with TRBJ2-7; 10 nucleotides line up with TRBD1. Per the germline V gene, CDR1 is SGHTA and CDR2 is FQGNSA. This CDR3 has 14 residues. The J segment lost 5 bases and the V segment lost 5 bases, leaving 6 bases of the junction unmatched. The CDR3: CASSQTGGSHEQYF. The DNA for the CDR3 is TGTGCCAGCAGCCAGACAGGGGGCTCGCACGAGCAGTACTTC.

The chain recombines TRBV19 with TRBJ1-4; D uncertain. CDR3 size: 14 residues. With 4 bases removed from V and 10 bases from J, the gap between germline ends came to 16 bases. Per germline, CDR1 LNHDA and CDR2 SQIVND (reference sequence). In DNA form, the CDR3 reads TGTGCCAGTAGTAGCCTGGCGGGGATGGGAAAACTGTTTTTT. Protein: CASSSLAGMGKLFF.

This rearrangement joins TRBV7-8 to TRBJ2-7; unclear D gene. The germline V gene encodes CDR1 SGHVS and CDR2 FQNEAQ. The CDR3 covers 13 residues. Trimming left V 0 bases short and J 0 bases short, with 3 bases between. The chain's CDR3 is CASSLAFSYEQYF. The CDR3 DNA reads TGTGCCAGCAGCTTAGCCTTCTCCTACGAGCAGTACTTC.

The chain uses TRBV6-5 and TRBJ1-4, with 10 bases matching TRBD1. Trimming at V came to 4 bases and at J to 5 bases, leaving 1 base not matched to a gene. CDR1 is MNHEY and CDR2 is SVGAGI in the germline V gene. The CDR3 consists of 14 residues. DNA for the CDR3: TGTGCCAGCAGTTCGGGACAGGGGAATGAAAAACTGTTTTTT. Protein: CASSSGQGNEKLFF.

CDR3 region: CASRTTGSGNTIYF. The CDR3 region has the DNA TGCGCCAGCAGAACGACAGGCTCTGGAAACACCATATATTTT. The chain uses TRBV5-1 and TRBJ1-3; a weak D match, TRBD1 (6 bases). This CDR3 spans 14 amino acids. Deletions cut 5 bases from V and 0 bases from J, with 9 bases between. CDR1 is SGHRS and CDR2 is YFSETQ in the germline V gene. The full variable domain, with the rest looked up from reference TRBV5-1 and TRBJ1-3, is KAGVTQTPRYLIKTRGQQVTLSCSPISGHRSVSWYQQTPGQGLQFLFEYFSETQRNKGNFPGRFSGRQFSNSRSEMNVSTLELGDSALYLCASRTTGSGNTIYFGEGSWLTVV.

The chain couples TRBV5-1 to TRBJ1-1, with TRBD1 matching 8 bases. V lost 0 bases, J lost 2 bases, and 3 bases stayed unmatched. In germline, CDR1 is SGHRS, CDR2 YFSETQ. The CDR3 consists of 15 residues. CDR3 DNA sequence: TGCGCCAGCAGCTTGGGAGGACAGGGAAACACTGAAGCTTTCTTT. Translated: CASSLGGQGNTEAFF.

CDR3 coding DNA: TGTGCCAGTACCCCGCGGGGGGCCACTAATGAAAAACTGTTTTTT. This translates into CASTPRGATNEKLFF. The V gene is TRBV19, the J gene TRBJ1-4, with a possible D match to TRBD1 (6 bases). Trimming cost V 7 bases and J 2 bases, with 14 bases left between them. Germline V gene sequence: CDR1 LNHDA, CDR2 SQIVND (reference sequence). The CDR3 is made up of 15 amino acids.